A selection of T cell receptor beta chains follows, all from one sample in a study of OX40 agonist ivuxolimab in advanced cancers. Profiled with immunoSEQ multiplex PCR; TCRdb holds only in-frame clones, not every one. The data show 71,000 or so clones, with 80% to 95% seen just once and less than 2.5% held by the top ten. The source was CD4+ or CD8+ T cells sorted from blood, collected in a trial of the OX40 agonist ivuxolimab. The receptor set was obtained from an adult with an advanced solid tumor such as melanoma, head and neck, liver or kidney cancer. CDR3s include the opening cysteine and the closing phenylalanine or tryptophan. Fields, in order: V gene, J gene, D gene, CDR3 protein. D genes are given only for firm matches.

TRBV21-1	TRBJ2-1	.	CASSKVTSYNEQFF
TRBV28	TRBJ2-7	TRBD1	CASRGDRGEQYF
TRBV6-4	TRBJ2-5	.	CASSEVQGETQYF
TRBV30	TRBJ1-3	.	CAWSRLGLAGNTIYF
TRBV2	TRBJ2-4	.	CASSEFEGQGAKNIQYF
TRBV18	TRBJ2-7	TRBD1	CASSLQGAVDEQYF
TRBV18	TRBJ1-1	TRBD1	CASSGTGANTEAFF
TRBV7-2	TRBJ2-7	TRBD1	CASSPGTAPYEQYF
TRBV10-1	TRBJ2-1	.	CASSESSGFPYNEQFF
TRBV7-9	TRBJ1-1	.	CASSLARGEITEAFF
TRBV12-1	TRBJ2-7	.	CASSQRQGTYEQYF
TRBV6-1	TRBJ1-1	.	CASSQLSVRDSGAFF
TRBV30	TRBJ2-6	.	CARDTGANVLTF
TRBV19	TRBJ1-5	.	CASTPSGVGSQHF
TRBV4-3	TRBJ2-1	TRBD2	CASSQETPPSGGGNEQFF
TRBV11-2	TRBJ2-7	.	CASSLGVGAYGYEQYF
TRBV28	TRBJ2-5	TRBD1	CASGGQVTETQYF
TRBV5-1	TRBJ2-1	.	CASSLGQSYNEQFF
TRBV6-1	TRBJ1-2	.	CASSEGIWGGNGYGYTF
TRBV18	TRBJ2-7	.	CASSPLEENEQYF
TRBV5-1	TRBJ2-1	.	CASSLLTGGNEQFF
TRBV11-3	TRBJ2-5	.	CASSRHSSQETQYF
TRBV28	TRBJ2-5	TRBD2	CASSPRPRGGLPETQYF
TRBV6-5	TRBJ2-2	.	CASIPQGVYGELFF
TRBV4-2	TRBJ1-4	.	CASSHFTASTNEKLFF
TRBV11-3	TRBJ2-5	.	CASSQGELDIRETQYF
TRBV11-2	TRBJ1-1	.	CASSLVELGQEAFF
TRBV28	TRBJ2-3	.	CASSRRDTQYF
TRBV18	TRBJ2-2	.	CASSPGGETGELFF
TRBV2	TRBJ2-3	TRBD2	CASSEEVLAGFF
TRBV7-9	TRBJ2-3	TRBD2	CASSFSGTGTDTQYF
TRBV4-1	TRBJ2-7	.	CASSPGLRDASYEQYF
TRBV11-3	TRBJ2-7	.	CASSLVAGSHEQYF
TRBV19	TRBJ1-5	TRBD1	CASRPWQGASQPQHF
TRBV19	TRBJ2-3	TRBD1	CASSRATGPGDTQYF
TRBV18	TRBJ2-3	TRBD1	CASSPRPGGVPTDTQYF
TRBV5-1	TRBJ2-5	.	CASSLVGGQETQYF
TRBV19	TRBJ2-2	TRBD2	CASRNTLAGRGTGELFF
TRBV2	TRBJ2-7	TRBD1	CASSGQGVTYEQYF
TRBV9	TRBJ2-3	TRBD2	CASSWGTSGKGDTQYF
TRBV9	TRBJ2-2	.	CASSVASVANTGELFF
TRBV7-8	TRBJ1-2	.	CASSGGGSYGYTF
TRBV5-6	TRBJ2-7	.	CASSFAQGTVYEQYF
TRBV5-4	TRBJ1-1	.	CASSLNPRNTEAFF
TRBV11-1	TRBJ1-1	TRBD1	CASIARDRVEAFF
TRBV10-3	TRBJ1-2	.	CAISEGAYGYTF
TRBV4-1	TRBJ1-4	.	CASSQDRTNEKLFF
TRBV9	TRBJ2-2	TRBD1	CASSVGQGANTGELFF
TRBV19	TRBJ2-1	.	CASSIEGQAYNEQFF
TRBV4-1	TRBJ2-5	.	CASSQDAFSVNQETQYF
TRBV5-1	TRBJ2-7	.	CASMVQYSSYEQYF
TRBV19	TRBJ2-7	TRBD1	CASRDAGGSEQYF
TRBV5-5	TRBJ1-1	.	CASSLGQTEAFF
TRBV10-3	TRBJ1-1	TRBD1	CAISPTGGPTEAFF
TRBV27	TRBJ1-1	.	CASSLSADSKAFF
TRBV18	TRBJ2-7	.	CASSLQEYSYEQYF
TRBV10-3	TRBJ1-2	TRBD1	CAISKGQGNYGYTF
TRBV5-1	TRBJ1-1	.	CASSFGAESTEAFF
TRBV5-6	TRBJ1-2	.	CASSPRPDGYTF
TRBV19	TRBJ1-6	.	CASSIDQGGSPLHF